These T cell receptor beta chains were read from a single sample in a study of PD-1 blockade in classical Hodgkin lymphoma. Only in-frame clones appear in the TCRdb table, and some are missing; sequencing was by immunoSEQ multiplex PCR. This sample has approximately 6,700 clones, with 84% found just once. This sample comprised peripheral blood mononuclear cells (PBMCs), obtained at baseline. The source of these receptors is a human donor with classical Hodgkin lymphoma. The CDR3 runs from the conserved cysteine through the conserved F or W. The order of the fields is D gene, J gene, clone size, V gene, CDR3 protein, CDR3 DNA. A D gene is named only where the DNA matches it firmly. The listing skips clone size in some rows; elsewhere it reads once, few, many or a size class.

d_gene: .; j_gene: TRBJ1-5; abundance: few; v_gene: TRBV6-1; CDR3aa: CASSEAFDQPQHF; CDR3nt: TGTGCCAGCAGTGAAGCGTTCGATCAGCCCCAGCATTTT
d_gene: TRBD1; j_gene: TRBJ2-7; abundance: .; v_gene: TRBV7-2; CDR3aa: CASSLEGTGGREQYF; CDR3nt: TGTGCCAGCAGCTTAGAAGGGACAGGAGGAAGAGAGCAGTACTTC
d_gene: TRBD2; j_gene: TRBJ2-2; abundance: once; v_gene: TRBV11-3; CDR3aa: CASSSPGGAESSGELFF; CDR3nt: TGTGCCAGCAGCTCGCCCGGGGGGGCCGAGTCGTCCGGGGAGCTGTTTTTT
d_gene: .; j_gene: TRBJ2-5; abundance: .; v_gene: TRBV7-2; CDR3aa: CASSLDNRETQYF; CDR3nt: TGTGCCAGCAGCTTAGATAATAGGGAGACCCAGTACTTC
d_gene: TRBD1; j_gene: TRBJ1-3; abundance: .; v_gene: TRBV13; CDR3aa: CASSLDDRAGNTIYF; CDR3nt: TGTGCCAGCAGCTTGGACGACAGGGCTGGAAACACCATATATTTT
d_gene: TRBD2; j_gene: TRBJ2-5; abundance: .; v_gene: TRBV6-6; CDR3aa: CASRDTSGSLETQYF; CDR3nt: TGTGCCAGCAGGGATACTAGCGGGAGCCTTGAGACCCAGTACTTC
d_gene: .; j_gene: TRBJ2-1; abundance: .; v_gene: TRBV9; CDR3aa: CASSGWGGSSYNEQFF; CDR3nt: TGTGCCAGCAGCGGATGGGGCGGCAGCTCCTACAATGAGCAGTTCTTC
d_gene: .; j_gene: TRBJ2-6; abundance: .; v_gene: TRBV19; CDR3aa: CASTQGSLTGANVLTF; CDR3nt: TGTGCCAGTACCCAGGGGAGCCTTACTGGGGCCAACGTCCTGACTTTC
d_gene: TRBD2; j_gene: TRBJ2-3; abundance: .; v_gene: TRBV19; CDR3aa: CASSIARGSSGRMGRDTQYF; CDR3nt: TGTGCCAGTAGTATCGCCCGCGGGTCTAGCGGGAGGATGGGCAGAGATACGCAGTATTTT
d_gene: TRBD1; j_gene: TRBJ2-7; abundance: .; v_gene: TRBV6-1; CDR3aa: CASSEDWMRGQSSYEQYF; CDR3nt: TGTGCCAGCAGTGAAGATTGGATGAGGGGGCAATCGAGCTACGAGCAGTACTTC
d_gene: .; j_gene: TRBJ2-7; abundance: .; v_gene: TRBV18; CDR3aa: CASSPDSNEQYF; CDR3nt: TGTGCCAGCTCACCCGATTCAAACGAGCAGTACTTC
d_gene: TRBD1; j_gene: TRBJ2-1; abundance: .; v_gene: TRBV9; CDR3aa: CASSALATGVRNEQFF; CDR3nt: TGTGCCAGCAGCGCCCTGGCGACAGGGGTAAGAAATGAGCAGTTCTTC
d_gene: .; j_gene: TRBJ2-5; abundance: .; v_gene: TRBV10-3; CDR3aa: CAIKGDLETQYF; CDR3nt: TGTGCCATCAAGGGGGATTTGGAGACCCAGTACTTC
d_gene: .; j_gene: TRBJ2-1; abundance: .; v_gene: TRBV28; CDR3aa: CASSPRTDEQFF; CDR3nt: TGTGCCAGCAGTCCCAGGACTGATGAGCAGTTCTTC
d_gene: TRBD1; j_gene: TRBJ2-1; abundance: .; v_gene: TRBV5-8; CDR3aa: CASSQGTGNNEQFF; CDR3nt: TGTGCCAGCAGCCAGGGGACAGGGAACAATGAGCAGTTCTTC
d_gene: .; j_gene: TRBJ2-7; abundance: .; v_gene: TRBV27; CDR3aa: CASSSKAGGVYEQYF; CDR3nt: TGTGCCAGCAGTTCCAAGGCCGGGGGTGTTTACGAGCAGTACTTC
d_gene: .; j_gene: TRBJ1-4; abundance: .; v_gene: TRBV10-2; CDR3aa: CASSETGVWGEKLFF; CDR3nt: TGCGCCAGCAGTGAGACGGGGGTCTGGGGTGAAAAACTGTTTTTT
d_gene: .; j_gene: TRBJ2-2; abundance: .; v_gene: TRBV7-7; CDR3aa: CASSSNRDRELFF; CDR3nt: TGTGCCAGCAGCTCCAACAGGGACCGGGAGCTGTTTTTT
d_gene: .; j_gene: TRBJ1-2; abundance: .; v_gene: TRBV11-2; CDR3aa: CASRHHTGLGGYTF; CDR3nt: TGTGCCAGCAGACATCACACAGGGCTGGGTGGCTACACCTTC
d_gene: TRBD2; j_gene: TRBJ2-5; abundance: .; v_gene: TRBV5-1; CDR3aa: CASSNPRTSGQETQYF; CDR3nt: TGCGCCAGCAGCAACCCTCGGACTAGCGGCCAAGAGACCCAGTACTTC
d_gene: .; j_gene: TRBJ2-6; abundance: .; v_gene: TRBV15; CDR3aa: CATSRARGRTGANVLTF; CDR3nt: TGTGCCACCAGCAGAGCCCGGGGGCGAACTGGGGCCAACGTCCTGACTTTC
d_gene: TRBD1; j_gene: TRBJ2-4; abundance: .; v_gene: TRBV5-1; CDR3aa: CASSLEGSGTGPNGGIQYF; CDR3nt: TGCGCCAGCAGCTTGGAAGGCTCAGGGACAGGGCCGAATGGAGGCATTCAGTACTTC
d_gene: .; j_gene: TRBJ2-7; abundance: .; v_gene: TRBV19; CDR3aa: CASSLSRGNEQYF; CDR3nt: TGTGCCAGTAGCCTCTCGCGGGGTAACGAGCAGTACTTC
d_gene: TRBD2; j_gene: TRBJ2-7; abundance: .; v_gene: TRBV2; CDR3aa: CASSGGLEIEQYF; CDR3nt: TGTGCCAGCAGTGGGGGACTAGAAATCGAGCAGTACTTC
d_gene: .; j_gene: TRBJ2-5; abundance: hyperexpanded; v_gene: TRBV6-5; CDR3aa: CASSFGQNQETQYF; CDR3nt: TGTGCCAGCAGTTTCGGACAGAACCAAGAGACCCAGTACTTC
d_gene: .; j_gene: TRBJ1-5; abundance: .; v_gene: TRBV4-3; CDR3aa: CASSQDLGGGKPQHF; CDR3nt: TGCGCCAGCAGCCAAGATCTTGGGGGAGGAAAGCCCCAGCATTTT
d_gene: .; j_gene: TRBJ1-3; abundance: few; v_gene: TRBV10-3; CDR3aa: CAISGNRGIGNTIYF; CDR3nt: TGTGCCATCAGTGGGAATAGGGGGATCGGAAACACCATATATTTT
d_gene: .; j_gene: TRBJ2-1; abundance: .; v_gene: TRBV5-1; CDR3aa: CASRIAPVSSYNEQFF; CDR3nt: TGCGCCAGCAGAATCGCCCCGGTGAGCTCCTACAATGAGCAGTTCTTC
d_gene: .; j_gene: TRBJ1-4; abundance: .; v_gene: TRBV27; CDR3aa: CASRSDATNEKLFF; CDR3nt: TGTGCCAGCAGGTCAGATGCAACTAATGAAAAACTGTTTTTT
d_gene: TRBD2; j_gene: TRBJ2-7; abundance: .; v_gene: TRBV2; CDR3aa: CASSEAGGPSYEQYF; CDR3nt: TGTGCCAGCAGTGAAGCGGGAGGGCCCTCCTACGAGCAGTACTTC
d_gene: .; j_gene: TRBJ2-7; abundance: once; v_gene: TRBV7-2; CDR3aa: CASSLQSGAGKSHEQYF; CDR3nt: TGTGCCAGCAGCCTCCAGTCGGGCGCAGGGAAAAGCCACGAGCAGTACTTC
d_gene: .; j_gene: TRBJ2-7; abundance: .; v_gene: TRBV19; CDR3aa: CASSILAQPYEQYF; CDR3nt: TGTGCCAGTAGTATATTGGCCCAGCCCTACGAGCAGTACTTC
d_gene: TRBD2; j_gene: TRBJ2-1; abundance: .; v_gene: TRBV18; CDR3aa: CASSGGGTYNEQFF; CDR3nt: TGTGCCAGCTCAGGCGGGGGGACCTACAATGAGCAGTTCTTC